This TCR beta chain was obtained from a study of blood T cell repertoires in COVID-19 (TCRdb year 2020). Concerning the study at large: Collaborator samples came from the United States, Italy and Spain and covered acute and convalescent phases of COVID-19. The prospective study material was composed of cDNA or gDNA derived from T cells, B-cell-depleted T cells, or PBMCs. The dataset comprised deeply sampled blood TCRbeta repertoires from subjects exposed to, actively infected with, or recovered from COVID-19. The repertoires were made available in a free public database intended to serve as a resource for research on the immune response to SARS-CoV-2. The samples were drawn from the first 160 participants of the ongoing ImmuneRACE study and from 1,254 subjects provided by 6 global collaborators. The sample metadata nearly always contained a de-identified subject ID, COVID-19 status, age in years and sex. Where available, HLA class I and class II types were taken from metadata supplied by the sample provider and were not determined by assay-based typing.

The study at large found these results: Clinical and demographic metadata were provided uncurated, with the amount varying by source and participant.

Each collaborating institution followed its own protocols to collect whole blood in K2EDTA tubes. For TCRbeta analysis, collaborators shipped samples as frozen whole blood, isolated PBMCs, or DNA extracted from either of those sample types. TCRbeta CDR3 regions were amplified from genomic DNA by means of the immunoSEQ Assay, a bias-controlled multiplex PCR. The authors processed their data as follows. The number of nucleated cells in each sample was estimated from the amplification of reference gene primers within the assay. Sequence reads were collapsed and filtered to measure the absolute abundance of every unique TCRbeta CDR3 rearrangement. For each sample, productive Simpson clonality was calculated as the square root of Simpson's diversity index over productive rearrangements. Imported from immuneACCESS, the table was reduced by TCRdb to in-frame sequences with V and J called. These copies leave out some clones; in studies compared against another copy, an unresolved V gene accounts for under half, and the cause of the remainder is not known. V, J and clone size are taken as reported in that table, and D and trimming were inferred from the DNA itself. This sample comprises fewer than 250,000 clones, about 83% of them detected only once. The ten biggest clones cover about 2.7% of the sample.

For this clone: The specificity of this receptor is unknown. Nothing much larger sits one base from this clone, and base qualities are not available.

After removal of 2 bases from V and 2 bases from J, the junction retains 4 bases not matched to a gene. Looking up the germline V gene yields CDR1 MGHRA and CDR2 YSYEKL. The CDR3, cysteine through phenylalanine, is 15 amino acids long. Only the CDR3 DNA stays, 45 bases, in frame from base 1. This receptor chain uses TRBV4-1 and TRBJ1-2; 8 nucleotides in the junction match TRBD1. Sequenced material: peripheral blood. This TCR came from a woman aged 40-49 years with active or convalescent COVID-19. The CDR3 protein is CASSQPTGANYGYTF. The nucleotides are TGCGCCAGCAGCCAACCGACAGGGGCCAACTATGGCTACACCTTC.